This record looks at one T cell receptor (beta chain) sequence and its context. These data originate in a study of blood T cell repertoires in COVID-19. Background on the study: In each case, the material was cDNA or gDNA derived from T cells, B-cell-depleted T cells, or PBMCs.

The table came from immunoSEQ multiplex PCR; TCRdb's copy has only in-frame clones and leaves some out. The profile shows 150,000 or so clones, around 80% of them singletons. CDR1 is MDHEN and CDR2 is SYDVKM in the germline V gene. The CDR3 totals 14 residues. J was trimmed by 5 bases and V by 6 bases; bases with no gene match: 6. This chain uses TRBV28 with TRBJ1-4, with TRBD1 matching 7 bases. The receptor was derived from a woman aged 55 to 70 with acute or convalescent COVID-19. Specimen: peripheral blood. CDR3 nucleotides: TGTGCCAGCAGAGTTCGGGACAGAAATGAAAAACTGTTTTTT. It encodes CASRVRDRNEKLFF.